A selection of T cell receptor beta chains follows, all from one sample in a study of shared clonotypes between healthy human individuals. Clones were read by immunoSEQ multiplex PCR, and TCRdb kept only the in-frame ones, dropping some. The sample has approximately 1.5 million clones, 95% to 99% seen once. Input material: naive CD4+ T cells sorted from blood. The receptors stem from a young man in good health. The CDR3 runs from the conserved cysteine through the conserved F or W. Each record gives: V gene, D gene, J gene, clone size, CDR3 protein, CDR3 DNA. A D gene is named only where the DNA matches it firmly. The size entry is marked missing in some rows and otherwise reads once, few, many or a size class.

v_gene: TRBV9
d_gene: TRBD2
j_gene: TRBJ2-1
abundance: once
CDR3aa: CASSEGLAPYNEQFF
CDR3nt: TGTGCCAGCAGCGAGGGACTAGCTCCCTACAATGAGCAGTTCTTC

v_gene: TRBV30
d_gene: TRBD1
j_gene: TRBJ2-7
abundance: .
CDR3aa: CARTGGDYEQYF
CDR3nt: TGTGCCAGGACAGGGGGCGATTACGAGCAGTACTTC

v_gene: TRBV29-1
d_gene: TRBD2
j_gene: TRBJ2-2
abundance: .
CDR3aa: CSVGLAGGTGELFF
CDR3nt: TGCAGCGTTGGGCTAGCGGGCGGTACCGGGGAGCTGTTTTTT

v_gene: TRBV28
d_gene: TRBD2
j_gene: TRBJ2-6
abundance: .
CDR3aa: CASTWGGANVLTF
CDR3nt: TGTGCCAGCACCTGGGGGGGTGCCAACGTCCTGACTTTC

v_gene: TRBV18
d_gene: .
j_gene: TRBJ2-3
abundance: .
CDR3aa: CASSLQSPSTDTQYF
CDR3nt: TGTGCCAGCTCACTACAGAGTCCTAGCACAGATACGCAGTATTTT

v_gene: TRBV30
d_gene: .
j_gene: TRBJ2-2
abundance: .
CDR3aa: CAWSQTYTGELFF
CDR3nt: TGTGCCTGGAGTCAGACCTACACCGGGGAGCTGTTTTTT

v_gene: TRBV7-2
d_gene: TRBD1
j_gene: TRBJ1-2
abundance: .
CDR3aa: CASSLDRGGGYTF
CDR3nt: TGTGCCAGCAGCTTGGACAGGGGAGGTGGCTACACCTTC

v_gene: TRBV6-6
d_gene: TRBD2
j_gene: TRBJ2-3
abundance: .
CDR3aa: CARARWRGGTDTQYF
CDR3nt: TGTGCCAGAGCTCGCTGGCGGGGGGGTACAGATACGCAGTATTTT

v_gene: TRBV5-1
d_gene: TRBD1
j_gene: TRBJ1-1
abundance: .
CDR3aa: CASSLPGQGGAEAFF
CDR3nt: TGCGCCAGCAGCTTACCGGGACAGGGAGGGGCTGAAGCTTTCTTT

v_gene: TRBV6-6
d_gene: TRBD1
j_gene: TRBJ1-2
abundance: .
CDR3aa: CASSSTGDYGYTF
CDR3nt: TGTGCCAGCAGTTCGACAGGGGACTATGGCTACACCTTC

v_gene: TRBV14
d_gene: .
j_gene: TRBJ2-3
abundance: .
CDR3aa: CASSQVWGVADTQYF
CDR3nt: TGTGCCAGCAGCCAAGTATGGGGAGTTGCAGATACGCAGTATTTT

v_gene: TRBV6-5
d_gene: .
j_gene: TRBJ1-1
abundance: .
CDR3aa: CASSLNLGTEAFF
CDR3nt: TGTGCCAGCAGTTTGAATTTAGGCACTGAAGCTTTCTTT

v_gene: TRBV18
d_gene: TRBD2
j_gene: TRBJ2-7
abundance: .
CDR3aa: CASSPNPGRVEQYF
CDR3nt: TGTGCCAGCTCACCGAATCCCGGGAGGGTCGAGCAGTACTTC

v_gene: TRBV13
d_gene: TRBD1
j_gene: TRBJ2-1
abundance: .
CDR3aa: CASSSLGGDGEQFF
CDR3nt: TGTGCCAGCAGCTCCCTAGGGGGCGACGGTGAGCAGTTCTTC

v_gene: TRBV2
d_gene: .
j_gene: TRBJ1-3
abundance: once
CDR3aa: CASSVVGSGNTIYF
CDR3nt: TGTGCCAGCAGTGTTGTAGGGTCTGGAAACACCATATATTTT

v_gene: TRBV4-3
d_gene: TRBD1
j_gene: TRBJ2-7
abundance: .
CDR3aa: CASSLGQGPGYEQYF
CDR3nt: TGCGCCAGCAGCCTAGGACAGGGCCCTGGGTACGAGCAGTACTTC

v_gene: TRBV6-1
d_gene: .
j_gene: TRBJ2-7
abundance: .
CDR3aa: CASSSLTSPSYEQYF
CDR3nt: TGTGCCAGCAGTTCTTTGACATCGCCATCCTACGAGCAGTACTTC

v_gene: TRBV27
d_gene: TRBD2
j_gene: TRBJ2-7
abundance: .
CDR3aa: CASRGRLAGFYEQYF
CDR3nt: TGTGCCAGCAGGGGCAGACTAGCGGGATTCTACGAGCAGTACTTC

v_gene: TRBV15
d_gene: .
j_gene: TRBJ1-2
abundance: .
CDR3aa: CATSREKGSYGYTF
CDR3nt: TGTGCCACCAGCAGAGAAAAGGGTAGCTATGGCTACACCTTC